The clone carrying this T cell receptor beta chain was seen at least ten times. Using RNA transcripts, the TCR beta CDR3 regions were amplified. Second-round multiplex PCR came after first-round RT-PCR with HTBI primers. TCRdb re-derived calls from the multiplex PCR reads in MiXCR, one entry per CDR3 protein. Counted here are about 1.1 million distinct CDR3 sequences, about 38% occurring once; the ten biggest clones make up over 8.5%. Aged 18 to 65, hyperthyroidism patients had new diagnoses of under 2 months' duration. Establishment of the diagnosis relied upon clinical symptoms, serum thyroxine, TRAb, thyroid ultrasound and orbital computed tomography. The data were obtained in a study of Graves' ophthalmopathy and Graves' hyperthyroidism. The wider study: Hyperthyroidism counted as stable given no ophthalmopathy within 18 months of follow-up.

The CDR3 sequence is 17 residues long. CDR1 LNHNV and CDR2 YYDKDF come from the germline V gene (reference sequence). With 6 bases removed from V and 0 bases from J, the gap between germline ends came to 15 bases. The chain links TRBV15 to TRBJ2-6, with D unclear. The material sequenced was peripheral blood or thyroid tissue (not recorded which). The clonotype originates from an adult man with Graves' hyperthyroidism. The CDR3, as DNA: TGTGCCACCAGTAGTCGCTCTACAACCTCTGGGGCCAACGTCCTGACTTTC. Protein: CATSSRSTTSGANVLTF. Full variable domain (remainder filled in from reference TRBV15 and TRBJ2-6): DAMVIQNPRYQVTQFGKPVTLSCSQTLNHNVMYWYQQKSSQAPKLLFHYYDKDFNNEADTPDNFQSRRPNTSFCFLDIRSPGLGDTAMYLCATSSRSTTSGANVLTFGAGSRLTVL.